Below, 14 T cell receptor beta chains from the same sample are listed, as sequenced in a study of CD8 T cells in Susac syndrome. The RNA, about 0.5 to 1 ug, was put through reverse transcription using random hexamers. TCRdb reanalysed the immunoSEQ multiplex PCR reads using MiXCR and keeps one entry per CDR3 protein. The sample consists of 80,000 or so distinct CDR3 sequences, over 90% of them appearing once. Sample: CD8+ T cells from PBMCs. Source of these receptors: a human donor in good health.

The chain has TRBV30 and TRBJ1-5; D gene unclear. The V end lost 0 bases, the J end lost 4 bases, and 13 bases lay between the germline ends. The germline V gene encodes CDR1 GTSNPN and CDR2 SVGIG (reference sequence). The length of the CDR3 is 15 residues. The CDR3 DNA reads TGTGCCTGGAGTGTACGGGAGTATCTAAATCAGCCCCAGCATTTT. Amino acid sequence: CAWSVREYLNQPQHF.

This rearrangement joins TRBV7-9 to TRBJ2-5, with TRBD2 matching over 14 bases. This CDR3 has 17 amino acids. Trimming at V came to 2 bases and at J to 5 bases, leaving 7 bases not matched to a gene. CDR1 SEHNR and CDR2 FQNEAQ come from the germline V gene (reference sequence). CDR3: CASSLPGLAGVRETQYF. DNA for the CDR3: TGTGCCAGCAGCTTACCGGGACTAGCGGGAGTCAGGGAGACCCAGTACTTC. The full variable domain, completed using reference TRBV7-9 and TRBJ2-5, is DTGVSQNPRHKITKRGQNVTFRCDPISEHNRLYWYRQTLGQGPEFLTYFQNEAQLEKSRLLSDRFSAERPKGSFSTLEIQRTEQGDSAMYLCASSLPGLAGVRETQYFGPGTRLLVL.

The chain combines TRBV5-6 with TRBJ2-2; D is unresolved. The CDR3 is 14 amino acids. In germline, CDR1 is SGHDT, CDR2 YYEEEE. Trimming left V 1 base short and J 2 bases short, with 6 bases between. CDR3 residues: CASSLTENTGELFF. CDR3 bases: TGTGCCAGCAGCTTGACAGAAAACACCGGGGAGCTGTTTTTT.

The chain has TRBV9 and TRBJ2-7; tentative D call: TRBD2 (6 bases). The V and J ends lost 0 bases and 5 bases respectively, with 12 bases between them. The CDR3 is 14 residues long. Germline V gene lookup returns CDR1 SGDLS and CDR2 YYNGEE. The CDR3 spells CASSVDYRRDEQYF. The DNA of the CDR3 is TGTGCCAGCAGCGTAGATTACCGGAGGGACGAGCAGTACTTC.

The J gene is TRBJ2-3, the V gene TRBV11-2; no definite D call. Trimming removed 0 bases at V and 3 bases at J, with 13 bases between. Looked up from germline, CDR1 is SGHAT and CDR2 is FQNNGV. The CDR3 spans 16 residues. The CDR3 protein is CASSLEGGVRTDTQYF. Here the CDR3 DNA reads TGTGCCAGCAGCTTAGAGGGTGGGGTCCGGACAGATACGCAGTATTTT.

J is TRBJ2-1 and V is TRBV19; TRBD2 matches 10 bases. Losses at the gene ends were 5 bases for V and 2 bases for J; bases not matched to a gene: 12. This CDR3 has 18 residues. In germline, CDR1 is LNHDA, CDR2 SQIVND (reference sequence). The CDR3 reads CASSPGTSEPGPYNEQFF. CDR3 bases: TGTGCCAGTAGTCCCGGGACTAGCGAACCTGGCCCCTACAATGAGCAGTTCTTC.

The rearrangement uses TRBV12-3 or TRBV12-4 and TRBJ2-1; D might be TRBD2 (5 bases). This CDR3 is built from 15 residues. V lost 5 bases and J 10 bases, leaving 21 bases between the germline ends. CDR3: CASSPIVWAAGEQFF. The DNA for the CDR3 is TGTGCCAGCAGTCCCATCGTCTGGGCGGCGGGCGAGCAGTTCTTC.

The chain combines TRBV5-4 with TRBJ1-1; no clear D gene. Trimming shortened V by 0 bases and J by 1 base, and 7 bases separated the two germline ends. The CDR3 sequence is 14 residues long. CDR1 and CDR2 (germline): SGHNT, YYREEE (reference sequence). The CDR3 DNA is TGTGCCAGCAGCTTGGCCTACAGGAACACTGAAGCTTTCTTT. Translation: CASSLAYRNTEAFF.

The V and J genes are TRBV5-1 and TRBJ1-6, with D perhaps matching TRBD1 (5 bases). From germline, CDR1 is SGHRS and CDR2 YFSETQ. Trimming removed 0 bases at V and 5 bases at J, with 9 bases between. CDR3 size: 15 residues. In DNA, the CDR3 is TGCGCCAGCAGCTTGGAGGTACAGGATAATTCACCCCTCCACTTT. Its translation: CASSLEVQDNSPLHF.

The chain is built from TRBV7-9 and TRBJ2-3, with D possibly called TRBD1 or TRBD2 (5 bases each). The length of the CDR3 is 14 residues. V lost 4 bases and J 1 base, leaving 9 bases between the germline ends. CDR1 is SEHNR and CDR2 is FQNEAQ in the germline V gene (reference sequence). The CDR3 sequence is CASSWDGGTDTQYF. The CDR3 DNA is TGTGCCAGCAGCTGGGACGGAGGCACAGATACGCAGTATTTT.

The chain carries TRBV5-4 and TRBJ2-7, with 7 positions matching TRBD2. This CDR3 is built from 12 residues. Germline V gives CDR1 SGHNT, CDR2 YYREEE (reference sequence). J gave up 6 bases and V 3 bases, and 3 bases lay outside the gene matches. The CDR3 nucleotides are TGTGCCAGCAGCTCTACTAGCGCCGAGCAGTACTTC. Translation: CASSSTSAEQYF.

This clonotype showed up just once. A read error may produce the germline difference seen at one junction end. The rearrangement uses TRBV27 and TRBJ2-5; 7 bases map to TRBD1. Germline V gene sequence: CDR1 MNHEY, CDR2 SMNVEV (reference sequence). The CDR3 totals 16 residues. CDR3 sequence (DNA): TGTGCCAGCAGTGTATCCTGGACAGGTATTTCGCATGCCCAGTACTTC. This gives the protein CASSVSWTGISHAQYF.

The chain couples TRBV28 to TRBJ2-2, with TRBD1 as a possible D gene (7 bases). The CDR3 consists of 16 residues. V lost 5 bases and J 7 bases, leaving 20 bases between the germline ends. Germline assignment: CDR1 MDHEN and CDR2 SYDVKM. The CDR3 here is CASSPRGAGGFGELFF. As DNA, the CDR3 is TGTGCCAGCAGTCCCCGCGGCGCAGGGGGGTTCGGGGAGCTGTTTTTT.

V and J are TRBV10-2 and TRBJ2-1; TRBD2 agrees at 14 bases. Germline CDR1 WSHSY, CDR2 SAAADI. J lost 8 bases, V lost 5 bases, and 5 bases had no gene match. The CDR3 is 15 amino acids. CDR3 sequence (DNA): TGCGCCAGCAGTAAGGGACTAGCGGGGGATGATGAGCAGTTCTTC. Its protein is CASSKGLAGDDEQFF.